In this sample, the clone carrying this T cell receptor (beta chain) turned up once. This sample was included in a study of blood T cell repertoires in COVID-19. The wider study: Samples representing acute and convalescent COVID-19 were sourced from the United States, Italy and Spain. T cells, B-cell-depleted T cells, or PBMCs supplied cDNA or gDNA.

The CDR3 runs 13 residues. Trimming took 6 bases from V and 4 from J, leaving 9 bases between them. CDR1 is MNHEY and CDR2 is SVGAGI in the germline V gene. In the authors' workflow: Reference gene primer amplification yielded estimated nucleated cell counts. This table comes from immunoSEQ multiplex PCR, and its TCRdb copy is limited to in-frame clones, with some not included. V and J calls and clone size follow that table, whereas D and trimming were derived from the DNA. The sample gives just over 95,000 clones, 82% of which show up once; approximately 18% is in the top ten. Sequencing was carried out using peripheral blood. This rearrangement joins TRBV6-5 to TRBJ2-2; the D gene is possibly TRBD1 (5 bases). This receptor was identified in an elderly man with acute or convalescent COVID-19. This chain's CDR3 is CASRDTPTGELFF. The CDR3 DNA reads TGTGCCAGCAGGGACACCCCCACCGGGGAGCTGTTTTTT.